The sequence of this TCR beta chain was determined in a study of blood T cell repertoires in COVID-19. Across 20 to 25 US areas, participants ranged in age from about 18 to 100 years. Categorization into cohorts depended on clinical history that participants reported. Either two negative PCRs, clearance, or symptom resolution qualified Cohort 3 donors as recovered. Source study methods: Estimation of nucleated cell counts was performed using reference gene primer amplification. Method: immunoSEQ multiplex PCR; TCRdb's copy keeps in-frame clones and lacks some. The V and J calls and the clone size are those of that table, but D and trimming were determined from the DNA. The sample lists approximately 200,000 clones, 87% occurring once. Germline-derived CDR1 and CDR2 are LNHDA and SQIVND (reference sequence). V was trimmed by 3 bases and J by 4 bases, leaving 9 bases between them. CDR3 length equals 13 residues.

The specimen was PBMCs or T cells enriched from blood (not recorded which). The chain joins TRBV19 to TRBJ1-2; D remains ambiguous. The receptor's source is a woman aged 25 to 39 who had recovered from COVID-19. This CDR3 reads CASSIWGGYGYTF. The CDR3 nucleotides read TGTGCCAGTAGTATTTGGGGAGGCTATGGCTACACCTTC.